Below, 26 T cell receptor beta chains from the same sample are listed, as sequenced in a study of blood T cell repertoires in COVID-19. The method was immunoSEQ multiplex PCR; TCRdb's version includes in-frame clones alone and lacks a portion of them. Among approximately 210,000 clones listed, about 86% were seen once. The sample was peripheral blood. The receptors originated from a woman aged 70-85 years with acute or convalescent COVID-19.

V gene TRBV5-1 combines with J gene TRBJ1-1; 11 bases line up with TRBD1. Germline values: CDR1 SGHRS, CDR2 YFSETQ. V was clipped by 4 bases and J by 4 bases; unmatched bases: 6. There are 15 residues in the CDR3. The CDR3 nucleotides read TGCGCCAGCAGCAGCGGACAGGGGGCGAGCACTGAAGCTTTCTTT. Encoded protein: CASSSGQGASTEAFF.

The chain couples TRBV10-2 to TRBJ1-6; D call uncertain. The CDR3 runs 16 residues. Trimming removed 0 bases at V and 0 bases at J, with 6 bases between. Germline V CDR1 and CDR2: WSHSY, SAAADI. The CDR3 here is CASSESLVSYNSPLHF. CDR3 nucleotide sequence: TGCGCCAGCAGTGAGTCCCTCGTCTCCTATAATTCACCCCTCCACTTT.

This clone showed up just once. The CDR3 sequence is CASSRHKSSYEQYF. CDR3 DNA: TGTGCCAGCAGTCGACACAAGAGCTCCTACGAGCAGTACTTC. This chain connects TRBV14 to TRBJ2-7; D gene uncertain. The CDR3 is made up of 14 amino acids. Germline-derived CDR1 and CDR2 are SGHDN and FVKESK. V lost 6 bases and J 0 bases, leaving 12 bases between the germline ends.

This clone occurred once. This chain connects TRBV11-2 to TRBJ2-1, with 8 bases identical to TRBD2. Trimming removed 3 bases from V and 7 bases from J; junction bases left unmatched: 8. The germline CDR1 and CDR2 sequences are SGHAT and FQNNGV. This CDR3 comprises 15 residues. CDR3 coding DNA: TGTGCCAGCAGCTTCGTAGCGGGGTGGCGGAATGAGCAGTTCTTC. Translated, it gives CASSFVAGWRNEQFF.

CDR3 sequence: CASRARQGNTEAFF. The CDR3 nucleotides read TGTGCCAGCAGGGCTCGACAGGGGAACACTGAAGCTTTCTTT. The V and J genes are TRBV6-4 and TRBJ1-1; 7 positions match TRBD1. Looked up from germline, CDR1 is MRHNA and CDR2 is SNTAGT. The V gene end was trimmed by 6 bases and the J gene end by 1 base; junction bases not matched to a gene: 5. The CDR3 loop spans 14 amino acids.

This clone appeared once. V is TRBV19 and J is TRBJ2-5, with 11 bases identical to TRBD1. V was clipped by 9 bases and J by 4 bases; unmatched bases: 7. Per the germline V gene, CDR1 is LNHDA and CDR2 is SQIVND (reference sequence). There are 14 residues in the CDR3. This CDR3 reads CASTRTGGGETQYF. CDR3 DNA: TGTGCCAGCACCCGGACAGGGGGCGGAGAGACCCAGTACTTC.

This sequence joins TRBV7-2 and TRBJ2-1; TRBD2 is a possible D gene (6 bases). V lost 1 base, J lost 8 bases, and 12 bases lay in between. CDR1 and CDR2 (germline): SGHTA, FQGNSA. The CDR3 sequence is 14 residues long. The CDR3 nucleotides are TGTGCCAGCAGCTTAGTCTTTAGCGGTGATGAGCAGTTCTTC. Its translation: CASSLVFSGDEQFF.

The chain carries TRBV12-5 and TRBJ2-5, with TRBD1 as a possible D gene (6 bases). From germline, CDR1 is LGHNT and CDR2 FRNRAP. The CDR3 length is 13 residues. V lost 5 bases and J 4 bases, leaving 11 bases between the germline ends. The CDR3 region has the DNA TGTGCTAGTGGTCCAGCAGGGGCAGAGACCCAGTACTTC. This sequence encodes CASGPAGAETQYF.

The CDR3 region has the DNA TGTGCCACCAGGGCTGGAGGGGAAAATTCACCCCTCCACTTT. Amino acid sequence: CATRAGGENSPLHF. The chain has TRBV15 and TRBJ1-6, with a possible D match to TRBD1 (5 bases). Germline assignment: CDR1 LNHNV and CDR2 YYDKDF (reference sequence). The CDR3 is made up of 14 amino acids. The germline V and J ends were trimmed by 6 bases and 7 bases, with 13 bases remaining between them.

This clone was found once. The V and J genes are TRBV4-1 and TRBJ1-2, with D perhaps matching TRBD1 (5 bases). V lost 0 bases and J 8 bases, leaving 16 bases between the germline ends. The germline V gene encodes CDR1 MGHRA and CDR2 YSYEKL. The CDR3 runs to 15 residues. CDR3 in DNA: TGCGCCAGCAGCCAAGATCGTCTGGGGACTCGCGGCTACACCTTC. Translating gives CASSQDRLGTRGYTF.

The chain links TRBV19 to TRBJ2-1, with TRBD2 identical over 7 bases. Trimming cost V 0 bases and J 10 bases; bases outside gene matches: 3. This CDR3 comprises 13 residues. Germline V gene lookup returns CDR1 LNHDA and CDR2 SQIVND (reference sequence). CDR3 in DNA: TGTGCCAGTAGTATAGAGGAACTAGCGGAGCAGTTCTTC. Protein product: CASSIEELAEQFF.

The chain employs TRBV7-8 and TRBJ2-7; possible D gene TRBD2, 5 bases. V was trimmed by 0 bases and J by 3 bases, leaving 9 bases between them. The CDR3 spans 14 residues. CDR1 SGHVS and CDR2 FQNEAQ come from the germline V gene. DNA of the CDR3: TGTGCCAGCAGCTTAGCTCCTACTAGCTACGAGCAGTACTTC. Translated, it gives CASSLAPTSYEQYF. Based on the CDR3 plus reference TRBV7-8 and TRBJ2-7, the full variable domain is GAGVSQSPRYKVAKRGQDVALRCDPISGHVSLFWYQQALGQGPEFLTYFQNEAQLDKSGLPSDRFFAERPEGSVSTLKIQRTQQEDSAVYLCASSLAPTSYEQYFGPGTRLTVT.

The rearrangement joins TRBV7-9 to TRBJ2-7; 8 bases align to TRBD2. This CDR3 contains 16 residues. Germline lookup yields CDR1 SEHNR and CDR2 FQNEAQ (reference sequence). V shed 0 bases, J shed 7 bases, and the junction held 11 bases outside the gene matches. The CDR3 DNA reads as TGTGCCAGCAGCTTAGCCGGGACTAGTAGAAGGTGGGAGCAGTACTTC. Translation: CASSLAGTSRRWEQYF.

The chain couples TRBV7-2 to TRBJ1-5, with a possible D match to TRBD1 (5 bases). CDR3 length: 13 residues. V was clipped by 5 bases and J by 3 bases, with 8 bases between them. CDR1 SGHTA and CDR2 FQGNSA come from the germline V gene. The CDR3, as DNA: TGTGCCAGCAGCCCGACAGACAATCAGCCCCAGCATTTT. Protein: CASSPTDNQPQHF.

The chain is built from TRBV28 and TRBJ2-7, with 11 bases fitting TRBD1. The germline V gene has CDR1 MDHEN and CDR2 SYDVKM. This CDR3 is 16 amino acids long. The junction had 7 bases not matched to a gene; V was cut back by 3 bases and J by 3 bases. The CDR3 bases are TGTGCCAGCAGTTTCCCACAAGGGACAGGGGGCTACGAGCAGTACTTC. Protein sequence: CASSFPQGTGGYEQYF.

This clone occurred once. The chain is built from TRBV27 and TRBJ2-7; 9 positions match TRBD1. The CDR3 is 14 residues long. V lost 6 bases, J lost 5 bases, and 8 bases stayed unmatched. Germline assignment: CDR1 MNHEY and CDR2 SMNVEV (reference sequence). The DNA of the CDR3 is TGTGCCAGCAGCCCCCCAGGGACAGGGCACGAGCAGTACTTC. This sequence encodes CASSPPGTGHEQYF.

V and J are TRBV20-1 and TRBJ2-7; TRBD2 agrees at 10 bases. J gave up 4 bases and V 3 bases, and 9 bases lay outside the gene matches. The CDR3 runs 15 residues. Germline-derived CDR1 and CDR2 are DFQATT and SNEGSKA (reference sequence). The CDR3, as DNA: TGCAGTGCTAGTCGTCTAGCGGGAGTGGGATACGAGCAGTACTTC. Its protein product is CSASRLAGVGYEQYF.

This chain connects TRBV6-5 to TRBJ2-3; the D gene is possibly TRBD2 (5 bases). The germline V gene encodes CDR1 MNHEY and CDR2 SVGAGI. V was trimmed by 5 bases and J by 2 bases, leaving 8 bases between them. The CDR3 runs to 13 residues. CDR3 loop: CASSTDYTDTQYF. CDR3 DNA sequence: TGTGCCAGCAGTACCGACTACACAGATACGCAGTATTTT.

This chain joins TRBV10-3 and TRBJ2-7; 9 positions agree with TRBD1. Losses at the gene ends were 3 bases for V and 4 bases for J; bases not matched to a gene: 7. CDR1 and CDR2 (germline): ENHRY, SYGVKD. The CDR3 extends over 15 amino acids. CDR3: CAISDPGQGFYEQYF. The CDR3 nucleotides read TGTGCCATCAGTGATCCGGGACAGGGATTTTACGAGCAGTACTTC.

V gene TRBV3-1 (or the pseudogene TRBV3-2) combines with J gene TRBJ2-7; 7 positions agree with TRBD2. Germline CDR1 LGHDT, CDR2 YNNKEL (reference sequence). The CDR3 is made up of 15 amino acids. The junction had 10 bases not matched to a gene; V was cut back by 1 base and J by 7 bases. CDR3 bases: TGTGCCAGCAGCCAAGCAACAGCGGGGTTTTTTGAGCAGTACTTC. Residues: CASSQATAGFFEQYF.

The chain uses TRBV11-2 and TRBJ1-5; 7 bases line up with TRBD1. Germline V gene data show CDR1 as SGHAT and CDR2 as FQNNGV. The trim removed 3 bases at V and 5 bases at J, leaving 1 base unmatched. This CDR3 is 13 amino acids long. This chain's CDR3 is CASSLQGDQPQHF. The CDR3 region has the DNA TGTGCCAGCAGCTTGCAGGGGGATCAGCCCCAGCATTTT.

To note about this clone: The sample contains more than one DNA sequence encoding this CDR3. The CDR3 here is CASSQGSGVDEQFF. CDR3 sequence (DNA): TGTGCCAGCAGCCAAGGATCGGGGGTCGATGAGCAGTTCTTC. V and J are TRBV3-1 (or the pseudogene TRBV3-2) and TRBJ2-1, with D possibly matching TRBD2 (6 bases). CDR3 length: 14 residues. CDR1 is LGHDT, CDR2 YNNKEL, per germline (reference sequence). V lost 1 base and J lost 8, with 12 bases in between.

DNA of the CDR3: TGCGCCAGCAGCCACCCCCCCGAGGGCAGAAACATTGAGCAGTTCTTC. It codes for CASSHPPEGRNIEQFF. The rearrangement joins TRBV4-3 to TRBJ2-1, with D perhaps matching TRBD2 (5 bases). This CDR3 region has 16 residues. Germline loops: CDR1 LGHNA, CDR2 YSLEER. V was cut by 3 bases and J by 9 bases, with 21 bases left in between.

The rearrangement joins TRBV11-2 to TRBJ1-1; 7 nucleotides line up with TRBD1. V lost 5 bases and J lost 1; bases outside the gene matches: 7. Looked up from germline, CDR1 is SGHAT and CDR2 is FQNNGV. The CDR3 is 15 amino acids. The CDR3 DNA reads as TGTGCCAGCAGCGCACTGGGACAGACGAACACTGAAGCTTTCTTT. Amino acids: CASSALGQTNTEAFF.

The CDR3 DNA follows: TGTGCCAGTAGTATAACGGGACAGGGTGACGGGGAGCTGTTTTTT. Amino acids: CASSITGQGDGELFF. The chain recombines TRBV19 with TRBJ2-2; the match to TRBD1 covers 9 bases. The length of the CDR3 is 15 residues. Germline CDR1 and CDR2: LNHDA and SQIVND (reference sequence). Trimming at V came to 2 bases and at J to 7 bases, leaving 5 bases not matched to a gene.

This chain uses TRBV4-3 with TRBJ1-1; 9 positions match TRBD1. Trimming removed 0 bases from V and 0 bases from J; junction bases left unmatched: 2. Germline CDR1 reads LGHNA; CDR2 reads YSLEER. This CDR3 contains 16 residues. The CDR3 spells CASSQETGGMNTEAFF. CDR3 sequence (DNA): TGCGCCAGCAGCCAAGAGACAGGGGGAATGAACACTGAAGCTTTCTTT.